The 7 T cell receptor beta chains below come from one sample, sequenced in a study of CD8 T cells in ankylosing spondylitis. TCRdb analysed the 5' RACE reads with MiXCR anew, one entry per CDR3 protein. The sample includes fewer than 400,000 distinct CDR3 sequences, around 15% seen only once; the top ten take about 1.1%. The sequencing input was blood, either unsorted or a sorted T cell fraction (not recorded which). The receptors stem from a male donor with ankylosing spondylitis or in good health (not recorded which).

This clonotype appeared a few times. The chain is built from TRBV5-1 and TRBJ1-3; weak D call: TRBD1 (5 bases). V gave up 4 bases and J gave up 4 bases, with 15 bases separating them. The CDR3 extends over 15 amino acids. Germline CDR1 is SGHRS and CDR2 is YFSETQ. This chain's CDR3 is CASSNTAGNGNTIYF. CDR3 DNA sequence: TGCGCCAGCAGCAACACTGCAGGGAACGGAAACACCATATATTTT.

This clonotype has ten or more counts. The CDR3 DNA reads as TGTGCCAGCAGTGAAGGGTCCCGGGCGAATGAAAAACTGTTTTTT. It encodes CASSEGSRANEKLFF. The chain links TRBV25-1 to TRBJ1-4; D not certain. The germline V gene encodes CDR1 MGHDK and CDR2 SYGVNS. V was cut by 2 bases and J by 5 bases, with 12 bases left in between. The CDR3 has 15 residues.

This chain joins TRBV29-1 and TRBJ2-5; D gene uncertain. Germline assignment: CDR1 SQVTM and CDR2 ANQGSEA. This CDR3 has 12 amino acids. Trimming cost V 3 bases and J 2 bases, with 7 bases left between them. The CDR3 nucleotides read TGCAGCGTTGATAGTTATCAAGAGACCCAGTACTTC. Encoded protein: CSVDSYQETQYF.

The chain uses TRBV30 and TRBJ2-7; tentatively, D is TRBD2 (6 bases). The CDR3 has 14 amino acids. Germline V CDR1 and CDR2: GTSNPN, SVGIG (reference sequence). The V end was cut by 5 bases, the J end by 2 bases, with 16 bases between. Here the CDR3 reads CAWGRGFPTYEQYF. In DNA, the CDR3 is TGTGCCTGGGGTCGGGGGTTCCCCACCTACGAGCAGTACTTC.

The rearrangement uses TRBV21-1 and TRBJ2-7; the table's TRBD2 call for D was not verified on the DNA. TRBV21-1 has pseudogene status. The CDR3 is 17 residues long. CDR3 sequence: CASSPLRGQGPPYEQYF. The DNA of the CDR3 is TGTGCCAGCAGCCCTTTGAGGGGGCAGGGCCCACCTTACGAGCAGTACTTC.

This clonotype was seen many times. CDR3 loop: CASTAPDYEQYF. In DNA form, the CDR3 reads TGCGCCAGCACAGCGCCAGACTACGAGCAGTACTTC. The genes are TRBV5-1 and TRBJ2-7; D is undetermined. CDR1 is SGHRS, CDR2 YFSETQ, per germline. The CDR3 length is 12 residues. The germline V and J ends were trimmed by 6 bases and 3 bases, with 10 bases remaining between them.

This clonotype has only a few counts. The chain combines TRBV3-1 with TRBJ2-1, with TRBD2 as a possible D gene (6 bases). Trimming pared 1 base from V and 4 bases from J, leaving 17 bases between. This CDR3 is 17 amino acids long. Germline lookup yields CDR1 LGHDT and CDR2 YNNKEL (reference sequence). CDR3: CASSQGAGGPQYNEQFF. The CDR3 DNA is TGTGCCAGCAGCCAAGGGGCAGGAGGGCCTCAGTACAATGAGCAGTTCTTC.